The clone carrying this T cell receptor beta chain was picked up a small number of times. These data originate in a study of blood T cells in healthy people across ages. A second PCR, run for roughly 7 to 11 cycles, used a sample-barcoded 5' primer plus a J-beta primer mix. Each cDNA was tagged by a template-switch adaptor containing 12 random nucleotides. Any given sample supplied a minimum of 2.5 million CDR3-containing paired-end reads. TCRdb reprocessed the 5' RACE reads via MiXCR and lists one record per CDR3 protein. The sample contains fewer than 800,000 distinct CDR3 sequences, 45% to 50% of which appear only once. This CDR3 region has 16 residues. Per the germline V gene, CDR1 is ENHRY and CDR2 is SYGVKD. V was pared by 3 bases and J by 4 bases, with 16 bases between. Drawing of peripheral blood yielded 7.5 to 10 milliliters from each donor.

The gene calls are TRBV10-3 and TRBJ2-1; the D gene could be TRBD1 or TRBD2 (7 bases each). The TCR comes from a woman between 55 and 75 years old in good health. Material: blood. Here the CDR3 DNA reads TGTGCCATCAGTGACCCAGGGGGGGATCTTTACAATGAGCAGTTCTTC. It translates to CAISDPGGDLYNEQFF.